Below are 2 T cell receptor beta chains sequenced from a single sample in a study of post-analysis software for immune sequencing data. The authors incorporated unique molecular identifiers into the TCR beta cDNA libraries. TCRdb recomputed calls from the PCR reads with MiXCR, one row per CDR3 protein. Found here are fewer than 550,000 distinct CDR3 sequences, 30% to 40% of them singletons; the top ten hold 5% to 6%. Study-wide findings and caveats: Higher frequency in patients than in controls was seen for about five TRBV segments, with TRBV5-6, TRBV5-1 and TRBV20-1 among them.

No antigens are known for them. The sample consisted of blood. Receptors were obtained from a girl aged 2 to 17 with multiple sclerosis.

V and J are TRBV15 and TRBJ2-1; TRBD1 might be the D (6 bases). V shed 0 bases and J shed 7 bases, with 13 bases lying between them. The CDR3 loop spans 15 amino acids. The germline V gene encodes CDR1 LNHNV and CDR2 YYDKDF (reference sequence). CDR3 bases: TGTGCCACCAGCAGAGAGGGCAGGGGTTGGAATGAGCAGTTCTTC. Residues: CATSREGRGWNEQFF.

This rearrangement joins TRBV14 to TRBJ2-7; D gene unclear. The J call could be wrong; TRBJ2-5 is a better fit for the DNA end. Germline values: CDR1 SGHDN, CDR2 FVKESK. This CDR3 has 14 residues. In DNA, the CDR3 is TGTGCCAGCAGCCAACGGCCGGCGAGGGAGACCCAGTACTTC. Protein product: CASSQRPARETQYF.